Below, 9 T cell receptor beta chains from the same sample are listed, as sequenced in a study of Ad26.COV2.S vaccination and SARS-CoV-2 variants. Here immunoSEQ multiplex PCR was the method, and the copy in TCRdb shows in-frame clones only, minus some. The sample lists tens of thousands of clones, approximately 80% occurring once. Material: peripheral blood, obtained after recovery from COVID-19. These receptors were obtained from a human donor who had recovered from COVID-19.

The J gene is TRBJ2-5, the V gene TRBV4-2, with TRBD2 identical over 14 bases. The CDR3 runs 19 residues. V trimming: 3 bases; J trimming: 0 bases; junction bases outside the gene matches: 9. In germline, CDR1 is LGHNA, CDR2 YNFKEQ. In DNA, the CDR3 is TGTGCCAGCAGCCACTCGCCGGGACTAGCGGGAGCGTACCAAGAGACCCAGTACTTC. It is translated as CASSHSPGLAGAYQETQYF.

This chain joins TRBV29-1 and TRBJ2-1; 8 nucleotides match TRBD1. The germline CDR1 and CDR2 sequences are SQVTM and ANQGSEA. Trimming cost V 2 bases and J 8 bases; bases outside gene matches: 11. The CDR3 loop spans 15 amino acids. CDR3 protein: CSVEKPGQVFDEQFF. Written as DNA, the CDR3 is TGCAGCGTTGAAAAACCGGGACAGGTATTTGATGAGCAGTTCTTC.

The rearrangement links TRBV30 to TRBJ1-2; no reliable D call. The V end was cut by 4 bases, the J end by 8 bases, with 11 bases between. Germline V gene sequence: CDR1 GTSNPN, CDR2 SVGIG (reference sequence). The CDR3 has 11 amino acids. The CDR3 DNA follows: TGTGCCTGGACGATAGGAAAGGGCTACACCTTC. Translated, it gives CAWTIGKGYTF. Combining the CDR3 with reference TRBV30 and TRBJ1-2 gives the whole variable domain SQTIHQWPATLVQPVGSPLSLECTVEGTSNPNLYWYRQAAGRGLQLLFYSVGIGQISSEVPQNLSASRPQDRQFILSSKKLLLSDSGFYLCAWTIGKGYTFGSGTRLTVV.

The CDR3 loop is CASSPTGTGNSPLHF. As DNA, the CDR3 is TGTGCCAGCAGTCCCACCGGGACAGGGAATTCACCCCTCCACTTT. The V and J genes are TRBV6-5 and TRBJ1-6; TRBD1 aligns across 9 bases. CDR1 is MNHEY, CDR2 SVGAGI, per germline. The trim removed 5 bases at V and 7 bases at J, leaving 6 bases unmatched. The length of the CDR3 is 15 residues.

This chain links TRBV7-9 with TRBJ1-1; 7 bases map to TRBD1. Germline CDR1 and CDR2: SEHNR and FQNEAQ (reference sequence). With V trimmed by 4 bases and J by 11 bases, 13 bases remained unmatched. The CDR3 has 14 residues. The CDR3 nucleotides read TGTGCCAGCAGCTCATCCGGACAGGCGGGAGGGGCTTTCTTT. It encodes CASSSSGQAGGAFF.

The chain is built from TRBV6-5 and TRBJ1-1, with D possibly TRBD1 on 6 matching bases. This CDR3 is built from 13 residues. Germline lookup yields CDR1 MNHEY and CDR2 SVGAGI. Trimming shortened V by 10 bases and J by 3 bases, and 15 bases separated the two germline ends. CDR3 sequence (DNA): TGTGCCATCTTGGATCCAGGGGACACTGAAGCTTTCTTT. Translated, it gives CAILDPGDTEAFF.

Only one count was recorded for this clone. CDR3 residues: CATSDSGEGSEYF. Here the CDR3 DNA reads TGTGCCACCAGTGATAGCGGGGAGGGCTCCGAGTACTTC. V is TRBV24-1 and J is TRBJ2-5; 7 positions agree with TRBD2. The CDR3 is made up of 13 amino acids. V was clipped by 3 bases and J by 12 bases; unmatched bases: 9. Germline lookup yields CDR1 KGHDR and CDR2 SFDVKD.

This rearrangement joins TRBV6-4 to TRBJ1-2; 7 bases are a match to TRBD1. Germline V gives CDR1 MRHNA, CDR2 SNTAGT. Unmatched junction bases numbered 4, after V lost 4 bases and J lost 5 bases. This CDR3 comprises 13 residues. The CDR3 loop is CASSATGSYGYTF. In nucleotides, the CDR3 is TGTGCCAGCAGTGCGACAGGGTCATATGGCTACACCTTC.

J is TRBJ1-2 and V is TRBV19, with D unclear. The CDR3 runs to 13 residues. Germline CDR1 reads LNHDA; CDR2 reads SQIVND (reference sequence). V dropped 5 bases and J dropped 2 bases, with 9 bases sitting between them. CDR3 coding DNA: TGTGCCAGTAGTGAGGGCGGAAACTATGGCTACACCTTC. Its translation: CASSEGGNYGYTF.